This TCR beta chain was profiled in a study of immune characterization of retroperitoneal liposarcoma. A single record per CDR3 protein comes from TCRdb applying MiXCR to the PCR reads. In the table there are roughly 10,000 distinct CDR3 sequences, under 25% of which are singletons. Germline assignment: CDR1 SGHVS and CDR2 FNYEAQ. The germline V and J ends were trimmed by 5 bases and 0 bases, with 11 bases remaining between them. The CDR3 contains 15 residues. Only one count was recorded for this clonotype. The rearrangement uses TRBV7-6 and TRBJ2-1, with D tentatively TRBD1 (5 bases). The receptor was derived from a female donor with retroperitoneal liposarcoma. Material: blood. The CDR3, as DNA: TGTGCCAGCAGCCCAGACAGAGGCTCCTACAATGAGCAGTTCTTC. This sequence encodes CASSPDRGSYNEQFF.